These T cell receptor beta chains were read from a single sample in a study of blood T cell repertoires in COVID-19. Produced via immunoSEQ multiplex PCR; TCRdb's table is partial and in-frame only. The table includes about 480,000 clones, roughly 87% detected once. Sequencing was done on a sample of PBMCs or T cells enriched from blood (not recorded which). These receptors were collected from a woman aged 18-29 years with acute COVID-19. The CDR3 runs from the conserved cysteine through the conserved F or W. D genes are given only for firm matches. Expanded clones get a size class; other rows say once, few or many, or leave the size out.

size	V	D	J	CDR3	DNA
-	TRBV11-2	-	TRBJ2-7	CASSYYNYEQYF	TGTGCCAGCAGCTACTACAACTACGAGCAGTACTTC
-	TRBV13	TRBD1	TRBJ1-4	CASSLRQGAEKLFF	TGTGCCAGCAGCCTCCGACAGGGGGCTGAAAAACTGTTTTTT
-	TRBV3-1/TRBV3-2	-	TRBJ2-3	CASSQDNTDTQYF	TGTGCCAGCAGCCAAGACAACACAGATACGCAGTATTTT
-	TRBV7-6	TRBD1	TRBJ2-5	CASSKSGTGNRETQYF	TGTGCCAGCAGCAAATCCGGGACAGGAAACCGAGAGACCCAGTACTTC
-	TRBV28	-	TRBJ1-2	CASSPPPNVRVLGGYTF	TGTGCCAGCAGTCCACCCCCGAACGTCAGGGTTTTGGGGGGCTACACCTTC
-	TRBV7-2	TRBD1	TRBJ2-7	CASSPGTGGYEQYF	TGTGCCAGCAGCCCGGGGACAGGGGGCTACGAGCAGTACTTC
-	TRBV18	TRBD2	TRBJ2-7	CASSLGTSESYEQYF	TGTGCCAGCTCACTCGGGACTAGCGAGTCCTACGAGCAGTACTTC
-	TRBV7-2	TRBD2	TRBJ2-3	CASSPGGLATTDTQYF	TGTGCCAGCAGCCCCGGGGGACTAGCGACCACAGATACGCAGTATTTT
-	TRBV15	TRBD1	TRBJ1-4	CATSRDLDRARNEKLFF	TGTGCCACCAGCAGAGATCTCGACAGGGCAAGAAATGAAAAACTGTTTTTT
-	TRBV18	-	TRBJ1-5	CASSPASGNQPQHF	TGTGCCAGCTCACCGGCTTCTGGCAATCAGCCCCAGCATTTT
-	TRBV11-3	TRBD1	TRBJ2-7	CASSLGTVDEQYF	TGTGCCAGCAGCTTGGGGACAGTCGACGAGCAGTACTTC
-	TRBV5-6	TRBD1	TRBJ1-1	CASSGGGFVGTEAFF	TGTGCCAGCAGCGGAGGGGGCTTTGTGGGCACTGAAGCTTTCTTT
-	TRBV6-5	-	TRBJ1-2	CASTQGYFYGYTF	TGTGCCAGCACGCAGGGGTATTTCTATGGCTACACCTTC
-	TRBV6-2/TRBV6-3	TRBD1	TRBJ1-1	CASSYFGRRGIMNTEAFF	TGTGCCAGCAGTTACTTCGGACGCAGGGGGATCATGAACACTGAAGCTTTCTTT
-	TRBV6-4	-	TRBJ2-1	CASSDSGGSPGNEQFF	TGTGCCAGCAGTGACTCCGGGGGTAGCCCCGGCAATGAGCAGTTCTTC
-	TRBV19	-	TRBJ1-5	CASSPTGRSNQPQHF	TGTGCCAGTAGCCCTACAGGGCGTAGCAATCAGCCCCAGCATTTT
-	TRBV9	-	TRBJ1-6	CASSVGAGNSPLHF	TGTGCCAGCAGCGTAGGGGCAGGTAATTCACCCCTCCACTTT
-	TRBV6-6	TRBD1	TRBJ2-7	CASTPQQGPYEQYF	TGTGCCAGCACTCCCCAACAGGGGCCCTACGAGCAGTACTTC
few	TRBV5-1	-	TRBJ2-7	CASSLSSFHEQYF	TGCGCCAGCAGCTTGTCTAGCTTCCACGAGCAGTACTTC
-	TRBV3-1/TRBV3-2	TRBD2	TRBJ2-5	CASSPLAGEEETQYF	TGTGCCAGCAGCCCACTAGCGGGAGAGGAGGAGACCCAGTACTTC
-	TRBV9	TRBD1	TRBJ1-3	CASSESGQGIRNTIYF	TGTGCCAGCAGCGAGTCGGGACAGGGTATTCGAAACACCATATATTTT
once	TRBV19	TRBD1	TRBJ2-1	CASSTDRDRGHYNEQFF	TGTGCCAGTAGTACCGACCGGGACAGGGGCCACTACAATGAGCAGTTCTTC
-	TRBV6-2/TRBV6-3	TRBD1	TRBJ2-2	CASSYIDRGTGELFF	TGTGCCAGCAGTTACATCGACAGGGGGACCGGGGAGCTGTTTTTT
-	TRBV9	-	TRBJ1-5	CASAKGNSNQPQHF	TGTGCCAGCGCGAAGGGGAATAGCAATCAGCCCCAGCATTTT
-	TRBV23-1	TRBD1	TRBJ2-7	CASSQSRRTGSENLYEQYF	TGCGCCAGCAGTCAATCGAGGAGGACAGGGTCCGAAAATCTATACGAGCAGTACTTC
-	TRBV5-4	TRBD1	TRBJ1-6	CASSSQGAQGSPLHF	TGTGCCAGCAGCTCACAGGGGGCGCAGGGTTCACCCCTCCACTTT
-	TRBV7-8	-	TRBJ2-5	CASSLLFQETQYF	TGTGCCAGCAGCTTGTTATTCCAAGAGACCCAGTACTTC
-	TRBV20-1	TRBD2	TRBJ2-3	CSASGGGIDTQYF	TGCAGTGCTAGTGGCGGGGGGATAGATACGCAGTATTTT
few	TRBV6-5	-	TRBJ1-6	CASSYSVGDSPLHF	TGTGCCAGCAGTTACTCAGTCGGAGATTCACCCCTCCACTTT
-	TRBV10-3	TRBD2	TRBJ2-3	CAISGGTSGRADTQYF	TGTGCCATCAGTGGTGGGACTAGCGGGAGGGCAGATACGCAGTATTTT
-	TRBV18	-	TRBJ2-5	CASSLVTGIQETQYF	TGTGCCAGCTCACTGGTCACAGGAATCCAAGAGACCCAGTACTTC
-	TRBV18	-	TRBJ1-1	CASSPPRMNTEAFF	TGTGCCAGCTCACCACCCAGGATGAACACTGAAGCTTTCTTT
-	TRBV10-3	TRBD1	TRBJ1-1	CAISPTGRNTEAFF	TGTGCCATCAGCCCGACAGGGAGGAACACTGAAGCTTTCTTT
-	TRBV7-2	-	TRBJ2-5	CASSLAREETQYF	TGTGCCAGCAGCTTAGCTCGGGAAGAGACCCAGTACTTC
-	TRBV11-2	-	TRBJ1-1	CASSQAVRGAVNTEAFF	TGTGCCAGCAGCCAGGCGGTTCGGGGGGCCGTGAACACTGAAGCTTTCTTT
once	TRBV6-2/TRBV6-3	-	TRBJ1-5	CASSYSGGSPQHF	TGTGCCAGCAGTTACTCCGGTGGTTCTCCCCAGCATTTT
-	TRBV28	TRBD2	TRBJ2-3	CASSLGLSGTMGDTQYF	TGTGCCAGCAGTTTGGGGCTTAGCGGGACCATGGGAGATACGCAGTATTTT
-	TRBV2	-	TRBJ1-1	CASSPRILSTEAFF	TGTGCCAGCAGTCCGAGAATTCTGAGCACTGAAGCTTTCTTT
-	TRBV7-9	-	TRBJ2-1	CASSLGQYNEQFF	TGTGCCAGCAGCTTAGGACAGTACAATGAGCAGTTCTTC
-	TRBV18	TRBD1	TRBJ2-7	CASSPSTGGFYEQYF	TGTGCCAGCTCACCATCAACAGGGGGATTTTACGAGCAGTACTTC
-	TRBV7-9	TRBD2	TRBJ2-1	CASSFLKTSGGDNEQFF	TGTGCCAGCAGCTTCCTCAAGACTAGCGGGGGGGACAATGAGCAGTTCTTC
-	TRBV2	-	TRBJ1-1	CASSQGTVGNTEAFF	TGTGCCAGCAGTCAAGGTACAGTAGGGAACACTGAAGCTTTCTTT
-	TRBV5-1	TRBD2	TRBJ2-1	CASSFRTGTSPHNEQFF	TGCGCCAGCAGCTTCCGAACGGGGACTAGTCCCCACAATGAGCAGTTCTTC
-	TRBV9	TRBD1	TRBJ2-3	CASSVGQGYDTQYF	TGTGCCAGCAGCGTAGGACAGGGTTATGATACGCAGTATTTT
-	TRBV19	-	TRBJ2-5	CASSRRLSGGGETQYF	TGTGCCAGTAGTCGCAGACTCTCAGGAGGTGGGGAGACCCAGTACTTC
-	TRBV12-3/TRBV12-4	TRBD1	TRBJ1-1	CASSSRGDTEAFF	TGTGCCAGCAGTTCCAGGGGGGACACTGAAGCTTTCTTT
-	TRBV9	TRBD2	TRBJ2-7	CASSVAGGTSEQYF	TGTGCCAGCAGCGTAGCGGGGGGGACTTCCGAGCAGTACTTC